Below, one T cell receptor (beta chain) is given with its context. The method was immunoSEQ multiplex PCR; TCRdb's version includes in-frame clones alone and lacks a portion of them. The sample consists of about 200,000 clones, around 93% of them appearing once. These data come from a study of T cell responses to AZD1222 COVID-19 vaccine. The V end was cut by 4 bases, the J end by 1 base, with 7 bases between. CDR1 is MRHNA, CDR2 SNTAGT, per germline. This CDR3 is 13 amino acids long. The V call is TRBV6-4, the J call TRBJ1-1, with D unclear. Sample: peripheral blood, taken 28 days after the second AZD1222 dose. The receptor was derived from an adult who received the AZD1222 COVID-19 vaccine. CDR3 bases: TGTGCCAGCAGTGCTACTGGGAACACTGAAGCTTTCTTT. Protein product: CASSATGNTEAFF.